The source of this TCR beta chain is a study of blood T cell repertoires in COVID-19 (TCRdb year 2020). In terms of the full investigation: The collaborator samples originated in the United States, Italy and Spain and spanned the acute and convalescent phases of COVID-19. The prospective study material was composed of cDNA or gDNA derived from T cells, B-cell-depleted T cells, or PBMCs. HLA class I and class II types, where available, came from metadata supplied by the sample provider rather than from assay-based typing. The repertoires were released in a freely available public database intended as a resource for research on the immune response to SARS-CoV-2. Samples came from the ongoing ImmuneRACE study (first 160 participants) plus 1,254 subjects from 6 global collaborators. Sample metadata almost always included a de-identified subject ID, COVID-19 status, age in years and sex. Deeply sampled blood TCRbeta repertoires from subjects exposed to, actively infected with, or recovered from COVID-19 were included in the dataset. Results and caveats for the whole study, not just this receptor: The quantity of clinical and demographic metadata differed by source and by participant and was supplied without curation.

Collaborating institutions collected whole blood in K2EDTA tubes following their own protocols. For TCRbeta analysis, collaborators shipped samples as frozen whole blood, isolated PBMCs, or DNA extracted from either of those sample types. TCRbeta CDR3 regions were amplified from genomic DNA using the immunoSEQ Assay, a bias-controlled multiplex PCR. The study's processing was this. The number of nucleated cells in each sample was estimated by amplification of reference gene primers within the assay. To quantify the absolute abundance of each unique TCRbeta CDR3 rearrangement, sequence reads were collapsed and filtered. For each sample, productive Simpson clonality was calculated as the square root of Simpson's diversity index across productive rearrangements. Here the immuneACCESS table is served through TCRdb, limited to in-frame sequences with V and J called. Missing clones are a known gap in these copies; in checked studies unresolved V genes cover under half, and the rest lacks a known reason. Clone size and the V and J calls come from that table; the DNA yielded D and trimming. This sample has about 200,000 clones in its table, and about 90% of those were observed once. The ten most abundant clones make up 0.6% to 0.9% of the sample.

Relative to germline, V is 3 bases shorter and J is 10 bases shorter, with 22 bases between their ends. Sequences PRHDT (CDR1) and FYEKMQ (CDR2) are obtained from the germline V gene (reference sequence). The CDR3 has 15 amino acids, counting the end cysteine and phenylalanine. The entry retains the CDR3 DNA only, 45 bases that are in frame from base 1. As to this clone: The antigen this receptor binds is unknown. Qualities for individual bases were not recorded, and no much larger clone is one base off.

The sequenced material came from peripheral blood. This receptor was obtained from a woman in her seventies with acute or convalescent COVID-19. The sequence joins TRBV13 to TRBJ2-7; perhaps TRBD1 is the D gene, with 6 bases matching. Read as DNA, the sequence is TGTGCCAGCAGCTTCCGACAGGCCGCACCAATCCCTCAGTACTTC. This gives the protein CASSFRQAAPIPQYF. Where the CDR3 stops, the reference TRBV13 and TRBJ2-7 genes take over; the full variable domain is AAGVIQSPRHLIKEKRETATLKCYPIPRHDTVYWYQQGPGQDPQFLISFYEKMQSDKGSIPDRFSAQQFSDYHSELNMSSLELGDSALYFCASSFRQAAPIPQYFGPGTRLTVT.